These T cell receptor beta chains were read from a single sample in a study of blood T cell repertoires in COVID-19. Data came from immunoSEQ multiplex PCR; TCRdb stores just in-frame clones and leaves some out. This table has about 160,000 clones, under 80% appearing once. The specimen was peripheral blood. Every receptor here comes from a man aged 65-85 years with acute or convalescent COVID-19. Each CDR3 is given with its conserved first and last residue. Fields, in order: CDR3 protein, V gene, CDR3 length.

cdr3_aa: CASSLYGGDTQYF
v_call: TRBV5-1
cdr3_length: 13

cdr3_aa: CASSQWTSGDNEQFF
v_call: TRBV3-1/TRBV3-2
cdr3_length: 15

cdr3_aa: CASSRSTSGTLATDTQYF
v_call: TRBV6-6
cdr3_length: 18

cdr3_aa: CASRAGTGVSPLHF
v_call: TRBV3-1/TRBV3-2
cdr3_length: 14

cdr3_aa: CSVGLEENTIYF
v_call: TRBV29-1
cdr3_length: 12

cdr3_aa: CASSLAGGYTGELFF
v_call: TRBV7-8
cdr3_length: 15

cdr3_aa: CASSIRTGANTEAFF
v_call: TRBV14
cdr3_length: 15

cdr3_aa: CASSLSMGIPIHDTQYF
v_call: TRBV5-1
cdr3_length: 17

cdr3_aa: CASSLVGSGRGGTDTQYF
v_call: TRBV5-1
cdr3_length: 18

cdr3_aa: CASSVAGRGSSETQYF
v_call: TRBV9
cdr3_length: 16

cdr3_aa: CASSPPLNRDREAFF
v_call: TRBV18
cdr3_length: 15

cdr3_aa: CASSRGQDSYEQYF
v_call: TRBV6-5
cdr3_length: 14

cdr3_aa: CASSHQERGFF
v_call: TRBV6-5
cdr3_length: 11

cdr3_aa: CASSLVSGAAAYEQYF
v_call: TRBV11-2
cdr3_length: 16

cdr3_aa: CASSPDTYGYTF
v_call: TRBV27
cdr3_length: 12

cdr3_aa: CASRDGGTGANVLTF
v_call: TRBV19
cdr3_length: 15

cdr3_aa: CASLWTVNTEAFF
v_call: TRBV2
cdr3_length: 13

cdr3_aa: CASSLEAVHSPLHF
v_call: TRBV11-1
cdr3_length: 14

cdr3_aa: CASGRSGLPLHF
v_call: TRBV11-2
cdr3_length: 12

cdr3_aa: CASNQGGVEKLFF
v_call: TRBV12-3/TRBV12-4
cdr3_length: 13

cdr3_aa: CASSPGSGNIQYF
v_call: TRBV18
cdr3_length: 13

cdr3_aa: CASTFARMRDPNTGELFF
v_call: TRBV11-3
cdr3_length: 18

cdr3_aa: CASSPSGRVSGELFF
v_call: TRBV6-5
cdr3_length: 15

cdr3_aa: CATSEGAKGTEAFF
v_call: TRBV24-1
cdr3_length: 14

cdr3_aa: CASSVQGGYGYTF
v_call: TRBV19
cdr3_length: 13

cdr3_aa: CASNLRRGVEQFF
v_call: TRBV5-8
cdr3_length: 13

cdr3_aa: CASSFTWTTEAFF
v_call: TRBV12-3/TRBV12-4
cdr3_length: 13

cdr3_aa: CASSPNRGGETQYF
v_call: TRBV3-1/TRBV3-2
cdr3_length: 14

cdr3_aa: CASSAAGTGSTGELFF
v_call: TRBV9
cdr3_length: 16

cdr3_aa: CASATGQGIPLAKNIQYF
v_call: TRBV27
cdr3_length: 18

cdr3_aa: CASSRTDLGSGNTIYF
v_call: TRBV11-1
cdr3_length: 16

cdr3_aa: CASGGGSSGSYEQYF
v_call: TRBV12-5
cdr3_length: 15

cdr3_aa: CASSAAGVRETQYF
v_call: TRBV7-2
cdr3_length: 14

cdr3_aa: CASSYSGSSYNEQFF
v_call: TRBV7-2
cdr3_length: 15

cdr3_aa: CAISPTGGLYEQYF
v_call: TRBV10-3
cdr3_length: 14

cdr3_aa: CAWRPRLAGSYNEQFF
v_call: TRBV30
cdr3_length: 16

cdr3_aa: CASSAGLGSSYEQFF
v_call: TRBV19
cdr3_length: 15

cdr3_aa: CAWKTGTSNTGELFF
v_call: TRBV30
cdr3_length: 15

cdr3_aa: CASSWDRERYTF
v_call: TRBV12-3/TRBV12-4
cdr3_length: 12

cdr3_aa: CASSMGLAKTVEQFF
v_call: TRBV7-2
cdr3_length: 15

cdr3_aa: CASSLVSGTSGDLTDTQYF
v_call: TRBV7-8
cdr3_length: 19

cdr3_aa: CAIVTGGSGQPQHF
v_call: TRBV6-5
cdr3_length: 14

cdr3_aa: CASSLQGDNSPLHF
v_call: TRBV11-2
cdr3_length: 14

cdr3_aa: CASSPRSGRGNEQFF
v_call: TRBV7-3
cdr3_length: 15

cdr3_aa: CASILGGLAGDSNTGELFF
v_call: TRBV7-7
cdr3_length: 19

cdr3_aa: CASSLGTEYGYTF
v_call: TRBV7-2
cdr3_length: 13

cdr3_aa: CASRDYVLGYTEAFF
v_call: TRBV6-6
cdr3_length: 15

cdr3_aa: CASSRQVGEAFF
v_call: TRBV6-2/TRBV6-3
cdr3_length: 12

cdr3_aa: CASSLRGAEAFF
v_call: TRBV7-9
cdr3_length: 12

cdr3_aa: CASSPISGANVLTF
v_call: TRBV18
cdr3_length: 14

cdr3_aa: CASTLTHGNTIYF
v_call: TRBV6-5
cdr3_length: 13

cdr3_aa: CASTNPGQGSYEQYF
v_call: TRBV28
cdr3_length: 15

cdr3_aa: CASSPGQNQPQHF
v_call: TRBV18
cdr3_length: 13